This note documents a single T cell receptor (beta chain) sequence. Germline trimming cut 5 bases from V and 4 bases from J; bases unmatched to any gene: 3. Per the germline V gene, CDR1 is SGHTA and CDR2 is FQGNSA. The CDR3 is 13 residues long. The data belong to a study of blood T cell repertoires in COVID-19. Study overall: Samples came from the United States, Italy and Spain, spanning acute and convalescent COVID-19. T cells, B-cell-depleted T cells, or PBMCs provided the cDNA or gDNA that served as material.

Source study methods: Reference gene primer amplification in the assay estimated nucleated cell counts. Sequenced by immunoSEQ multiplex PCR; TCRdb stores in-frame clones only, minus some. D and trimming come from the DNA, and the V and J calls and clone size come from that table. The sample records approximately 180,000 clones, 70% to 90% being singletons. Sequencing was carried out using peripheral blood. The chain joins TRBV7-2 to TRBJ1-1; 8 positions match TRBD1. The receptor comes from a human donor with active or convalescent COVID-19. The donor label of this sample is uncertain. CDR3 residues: CASSRTGGTEAFF. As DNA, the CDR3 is TGTGCCAGCAGCCGAACAGGGGGCACTGAAGCTTTCTTT.